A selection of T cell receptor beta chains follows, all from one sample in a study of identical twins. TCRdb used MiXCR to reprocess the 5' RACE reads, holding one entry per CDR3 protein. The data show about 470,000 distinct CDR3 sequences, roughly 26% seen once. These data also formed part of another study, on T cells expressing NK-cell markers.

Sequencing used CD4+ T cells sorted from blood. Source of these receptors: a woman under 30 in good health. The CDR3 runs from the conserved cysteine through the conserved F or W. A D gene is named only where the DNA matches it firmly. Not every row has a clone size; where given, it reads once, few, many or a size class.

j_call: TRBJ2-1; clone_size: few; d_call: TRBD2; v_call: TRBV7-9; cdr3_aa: CASSVGLVEGEQFF; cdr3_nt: TGTGCCAGCAGCGTGGGACTAGTGGAGGGTGAGCAGTTCTTC
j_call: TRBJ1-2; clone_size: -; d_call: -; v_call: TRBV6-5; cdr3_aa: CASSYGGRANYGYTF; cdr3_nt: TGTGCCAGCAGTTACGGGGGAAGGGCTAACTATGGCTACACCTTC
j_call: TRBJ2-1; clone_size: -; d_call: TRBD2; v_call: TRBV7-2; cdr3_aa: CASTKRLASNEQFF; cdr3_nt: TGTGCCAGCACCAAAAGACTAGCCAGCAATGAGCAGTTCTTC
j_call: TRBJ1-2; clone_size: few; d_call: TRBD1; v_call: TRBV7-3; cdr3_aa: CASSPHTQDRALGYTF; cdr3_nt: TGTGCCAGCAGCCCTCATACCCAGGACAGGGCGTTGGGCTACACCTTC
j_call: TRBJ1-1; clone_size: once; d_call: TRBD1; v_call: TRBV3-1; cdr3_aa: CASSQDDRGPEAFF; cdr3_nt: TGTGCCAGCAGCCAGGACGACAGGGGCCCTGAAGCTTTCTTT
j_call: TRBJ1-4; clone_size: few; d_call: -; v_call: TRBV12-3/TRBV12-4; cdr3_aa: CASSLATNEKLFF; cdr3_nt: TGTGCCAGCAGTTTAGCAACTAATGAAAAACTGTTTTTT
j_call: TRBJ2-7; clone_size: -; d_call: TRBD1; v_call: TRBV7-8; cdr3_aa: CASSLRGQGSNEQYF; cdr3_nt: TGTGCCAGCAGCTTAAGGGGACAGGGATCCAACGAGCAGTACTTC
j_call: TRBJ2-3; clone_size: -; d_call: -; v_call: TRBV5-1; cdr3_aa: CASSLERGGDTQYF; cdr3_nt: TGCGCCAGCAGCTTGGAACGGGGTGGGGATACGCAGTATTTT
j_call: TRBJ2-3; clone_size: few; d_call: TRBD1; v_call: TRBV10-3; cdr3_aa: CAIKNTGAQGDTQYF; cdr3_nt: TGTGCCATCAAAAATACAGGGGCACAGGGAGATACGCAGTATTTT
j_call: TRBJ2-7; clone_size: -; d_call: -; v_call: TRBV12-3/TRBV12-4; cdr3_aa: CASSLAISFQSYEQYF; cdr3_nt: TGTGCCAGCAGTTTAGCGATCAGCTTCCAATCCTACGAGCAGTACTTC
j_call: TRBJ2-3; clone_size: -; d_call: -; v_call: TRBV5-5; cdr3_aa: CASLKVGGDTQYF; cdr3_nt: TGTGCCAGCCTGAAAGTAGGGGGTGATACGCAGTATTTT
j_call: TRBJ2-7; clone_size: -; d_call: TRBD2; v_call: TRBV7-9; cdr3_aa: CASSSPGSGRYEQYF; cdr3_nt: TGTGCCAGCAGCTCCCCGGGTAGCGGGAGGTACGAGCAGTACTTC
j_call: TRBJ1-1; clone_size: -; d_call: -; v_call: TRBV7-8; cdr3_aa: CASSLTGWGTEAFF; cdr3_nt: TGTGCCAGCAGCTTAACAGGGTGGGGCACTGAAGCTTTCTTT
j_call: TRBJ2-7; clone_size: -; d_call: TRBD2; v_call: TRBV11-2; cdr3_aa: CASSRGGGGTYEQYF; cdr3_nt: TGTGCCAGCAGCCGCGGGGGGGGTGGGACCTACGAGCAGTACTTC
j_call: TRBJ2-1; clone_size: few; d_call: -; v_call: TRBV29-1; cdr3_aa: CSAKDSLSYNEQFF; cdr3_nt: TGCAGCGCTAAGGACAGCCTCTCCTACAATGAGCAGTTCTTC
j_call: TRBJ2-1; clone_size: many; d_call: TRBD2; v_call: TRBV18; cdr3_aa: CASSQTSGNLGNEQFF; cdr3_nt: TGTGCCAGCTCGCAAACTAGCGGGAATTTGGGAAATGAGCAGTTCTTC
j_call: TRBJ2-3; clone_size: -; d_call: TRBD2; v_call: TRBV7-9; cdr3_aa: CASSLPGLAGTDTQYF; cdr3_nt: TGTGCCAGCAGCTTACCTGGACTAGCCGGGACAGATACGCAGTATTTT
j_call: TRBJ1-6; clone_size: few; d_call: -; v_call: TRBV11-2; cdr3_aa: CASSLAVAGQGSPLHF; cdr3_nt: TGTGCCAGCAGCTTAGCCGTGGCAGGGCAGGGTTCACCCCTCCACTTT
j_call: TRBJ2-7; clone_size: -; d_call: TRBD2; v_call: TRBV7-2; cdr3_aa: CASSRLSGSYEQYF; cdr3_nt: TGTGCCAGCAGCCGACTTAGCGGGAGCTACGAGCAGTACTTC
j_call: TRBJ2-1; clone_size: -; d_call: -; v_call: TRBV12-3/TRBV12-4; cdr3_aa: CASSFTGDVGEQFF; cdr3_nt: TGTGCCAGCAGTTTTACGGGAGATGTGGGTGAGCAGTTCTTC
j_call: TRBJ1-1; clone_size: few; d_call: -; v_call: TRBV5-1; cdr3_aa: CASSSTARAGPNTEAFF; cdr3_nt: TGCGCCAGCAGCTCCACGGCAAGGGCGGGTCCGAACACTGAAGCTTTCTTT
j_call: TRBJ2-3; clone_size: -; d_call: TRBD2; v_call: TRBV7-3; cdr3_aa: CASSWKRESTDTQYF; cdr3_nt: TGTGCCAGCAGCTGGAAGCGGGAGAGCACGGATACGCAGTATTTT
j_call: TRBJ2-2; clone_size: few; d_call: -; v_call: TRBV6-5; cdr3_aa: CASSSGTYNTGELFF; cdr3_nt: TGTGCCAGCAGTTCCGGGACCTATAACACCGGGGAGCTGTTTTTT
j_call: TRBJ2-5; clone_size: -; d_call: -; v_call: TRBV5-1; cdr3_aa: CASSPDGGLQETQYF; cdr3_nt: TGCGCCAGCAGCCCGGACGGAGGACTCCAAGAGACCCAGTACTTC
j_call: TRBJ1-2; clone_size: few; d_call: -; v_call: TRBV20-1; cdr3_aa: CSVGGRGEGNYGYTF; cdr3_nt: TGCAGTGTGGGGGGGCGGGGAGAGGGTAACTATGGCTACACCTTC
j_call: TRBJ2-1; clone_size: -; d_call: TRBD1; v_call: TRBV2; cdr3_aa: CAHSGGRDNEQFF; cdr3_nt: TGTGCCCATTCAGGGGGCAGGGACAATGAGCAGTTCTTC
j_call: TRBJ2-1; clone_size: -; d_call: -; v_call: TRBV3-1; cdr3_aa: CASSPLGVHNEQFF; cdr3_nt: TGTGCCAGCAGCCCCTTGGGGGTGCACAATGAGCAGTTCTTC